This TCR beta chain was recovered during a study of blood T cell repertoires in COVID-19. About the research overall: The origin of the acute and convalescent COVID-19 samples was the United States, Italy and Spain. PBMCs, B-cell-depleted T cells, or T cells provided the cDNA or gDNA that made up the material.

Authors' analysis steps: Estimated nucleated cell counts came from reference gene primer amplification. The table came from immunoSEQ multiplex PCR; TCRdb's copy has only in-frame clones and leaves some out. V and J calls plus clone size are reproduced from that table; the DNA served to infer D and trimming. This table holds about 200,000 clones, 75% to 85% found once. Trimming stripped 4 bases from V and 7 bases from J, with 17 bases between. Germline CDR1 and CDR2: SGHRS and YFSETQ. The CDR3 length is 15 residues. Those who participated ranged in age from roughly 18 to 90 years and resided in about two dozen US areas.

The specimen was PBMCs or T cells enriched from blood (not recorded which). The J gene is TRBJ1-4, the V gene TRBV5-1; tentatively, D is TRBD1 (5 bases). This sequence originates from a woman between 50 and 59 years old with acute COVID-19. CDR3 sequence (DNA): TGCGCCAGCAGCGCCCACGTTGGGGGGACTGAAAAACTGTTTTTT. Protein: CASSAHVGGTEKLFF.